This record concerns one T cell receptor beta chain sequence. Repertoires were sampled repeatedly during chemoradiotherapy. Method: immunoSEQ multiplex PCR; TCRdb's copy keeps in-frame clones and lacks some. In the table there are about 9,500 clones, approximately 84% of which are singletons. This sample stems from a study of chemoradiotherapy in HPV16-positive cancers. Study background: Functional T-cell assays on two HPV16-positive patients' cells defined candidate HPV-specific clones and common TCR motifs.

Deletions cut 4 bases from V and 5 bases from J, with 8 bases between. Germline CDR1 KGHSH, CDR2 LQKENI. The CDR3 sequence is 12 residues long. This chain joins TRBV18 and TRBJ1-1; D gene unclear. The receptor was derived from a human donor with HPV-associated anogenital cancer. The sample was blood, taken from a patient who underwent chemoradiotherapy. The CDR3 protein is CASSLWQTEAFF. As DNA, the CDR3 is TGTGCCAGCTCACTGTGGCAGACTGAAGCTTTCTTT.